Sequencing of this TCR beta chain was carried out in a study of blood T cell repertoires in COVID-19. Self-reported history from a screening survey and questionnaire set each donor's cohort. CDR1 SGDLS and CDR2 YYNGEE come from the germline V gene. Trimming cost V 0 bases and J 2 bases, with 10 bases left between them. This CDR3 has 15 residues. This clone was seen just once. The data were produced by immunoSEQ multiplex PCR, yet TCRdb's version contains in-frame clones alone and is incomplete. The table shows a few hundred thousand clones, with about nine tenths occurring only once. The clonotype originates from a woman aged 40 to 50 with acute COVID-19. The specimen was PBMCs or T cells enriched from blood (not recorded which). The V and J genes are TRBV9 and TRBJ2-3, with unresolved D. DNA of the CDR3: TGTGCCAGCAGCGTAGGTCCCCCTTCCACAGATACGCAGTATTTT. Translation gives CASSVGPPSTDTQYF. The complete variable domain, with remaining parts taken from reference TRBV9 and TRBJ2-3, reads DSGVTQTPKHLITATGQRVTLRCSPRSGDLSVYWYQQSLDQGLQFLIQYYNGEERAKGNILERFSAQQFPDLHSELNLSSLELGDSALYFCASSVGPPSTDTQYFGPGTRLTVL.